The clone carrying this TCR beta chain appeared many times. What it binds is unknown. The data originate from a study of identical twins. Study findings and constraints: Partly confounded zero-insertion analyses could result from invariant MAIT and iNKT cells. Excess sharing by twins proved weaker in beta out-of-frame sequences. While abundant cord blood beta clonotypes carried fewer insertions, memory repertoires showed no such pattern.

TCRdb analysed the 5' RACE reads with MiXCR anew, one entry per CDR3 protein. The table has around 140,000 distinct CDR3 sequences, roughly 3.5% seen once; the top ten hold around 8%. V lost 4 bases, J lost 4 bases, and 15 bases lay in between. Germline V lookup: CDR1 DFQATT, CDR2 SNEGSKA (reference sequence). The CDR3 spans 14 residues. The TCR originated in a man aged 18-30 years in good health. Sequencing was carried out using memory T cells sorted from blood. The genes are TRBV20-1 and TRBJ2-3; possible D gene TRBD1, 5 bases. The CDR3 is CSAIDPGPSDTQYF. Written as DNA, the CDR3 is TGCAGTGCTATTGACCCAGGGCCATCAGATACGCAGTATTTT.